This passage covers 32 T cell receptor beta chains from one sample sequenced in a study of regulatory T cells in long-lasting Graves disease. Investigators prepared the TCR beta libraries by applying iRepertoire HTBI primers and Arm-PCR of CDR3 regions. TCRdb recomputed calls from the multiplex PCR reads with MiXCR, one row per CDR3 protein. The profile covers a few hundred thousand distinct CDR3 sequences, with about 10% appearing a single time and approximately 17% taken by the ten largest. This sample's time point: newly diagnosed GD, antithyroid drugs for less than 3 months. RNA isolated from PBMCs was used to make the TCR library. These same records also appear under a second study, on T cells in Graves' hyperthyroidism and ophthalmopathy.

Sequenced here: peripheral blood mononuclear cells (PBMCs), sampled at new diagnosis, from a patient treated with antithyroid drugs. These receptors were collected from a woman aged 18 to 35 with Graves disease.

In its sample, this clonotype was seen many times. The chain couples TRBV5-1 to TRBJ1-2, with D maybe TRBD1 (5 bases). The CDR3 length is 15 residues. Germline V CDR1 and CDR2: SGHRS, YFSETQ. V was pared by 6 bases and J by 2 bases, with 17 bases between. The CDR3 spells CASTSGAGPNYGYTF. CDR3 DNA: TGCGCCAGCACCTCCGGAGCGGGACCAAACTATGGCTACACCTTC.

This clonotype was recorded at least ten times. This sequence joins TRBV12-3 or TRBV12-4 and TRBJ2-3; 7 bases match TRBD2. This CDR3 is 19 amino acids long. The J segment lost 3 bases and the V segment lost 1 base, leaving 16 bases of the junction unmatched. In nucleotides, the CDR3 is TGTGCCAGCAGTTTAGGTTTTGTTGAAGCGGGGAGGGGAACAGATACGCAGTATTTT. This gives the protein CASSLGFVEAGRGTDTQYF.

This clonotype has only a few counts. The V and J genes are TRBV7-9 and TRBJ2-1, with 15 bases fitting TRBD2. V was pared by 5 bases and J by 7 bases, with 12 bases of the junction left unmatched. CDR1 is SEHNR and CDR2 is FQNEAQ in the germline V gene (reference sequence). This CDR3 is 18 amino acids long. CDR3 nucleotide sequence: TGTGCCAGCAGCCCATGGACTAGCGGGGGGGCCACGGGGAATGAGCAGTTCTTC. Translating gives CASSPWTSGGATGNEQFF.

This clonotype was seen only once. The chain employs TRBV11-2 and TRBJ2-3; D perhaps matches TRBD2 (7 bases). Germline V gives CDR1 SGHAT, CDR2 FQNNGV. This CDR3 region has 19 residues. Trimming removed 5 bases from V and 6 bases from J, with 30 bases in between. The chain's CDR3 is CASSQAFGGGGRRADTQYF. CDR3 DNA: TGTGCCAGCAGCCAAGCCTTTGGGGGGGGGGGCAGGAGGGCTGATACGCAGTATTTT.

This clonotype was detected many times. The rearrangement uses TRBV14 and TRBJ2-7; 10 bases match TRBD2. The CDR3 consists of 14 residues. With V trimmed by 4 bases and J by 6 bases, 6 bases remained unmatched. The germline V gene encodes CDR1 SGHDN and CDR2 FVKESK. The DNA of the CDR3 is TGTGCCAGCAGCCTCAGCGGGAGGGCCCGCGAGCAGTACTTC. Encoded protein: CASSLSGRAREQYF. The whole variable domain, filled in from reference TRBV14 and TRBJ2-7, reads EAGVTQFPSHSVIEKGQTVTLRCDPISGHDNLYWYRRVMGKEIKFLLHFVKESKQDESGMPNNRFLAERTGGTYSTLKVQPAELEDSGVYFCASSLSGRAREQYFGPGTRLTVT.

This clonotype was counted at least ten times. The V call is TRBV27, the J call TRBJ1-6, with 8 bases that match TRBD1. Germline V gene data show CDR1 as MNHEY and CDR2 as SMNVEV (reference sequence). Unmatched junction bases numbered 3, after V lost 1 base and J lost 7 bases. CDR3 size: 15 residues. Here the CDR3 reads CASSLWDRLNSPLHF. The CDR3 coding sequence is TGTGCCAGCAGTTTATGGGACAGGCTAAATTCACCCCTCCACTTT.

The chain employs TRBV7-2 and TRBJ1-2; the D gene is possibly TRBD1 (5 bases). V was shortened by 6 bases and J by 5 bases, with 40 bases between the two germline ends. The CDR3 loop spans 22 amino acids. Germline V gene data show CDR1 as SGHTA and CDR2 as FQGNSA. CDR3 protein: CASRQQMQGGFSTYPGEYGYTF. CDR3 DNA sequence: TGTGCCAGCAGGCAACAAATGCAGGGAGGGTTCAGCACCTACCCGGGTGAATATGGCTACACCTTC.

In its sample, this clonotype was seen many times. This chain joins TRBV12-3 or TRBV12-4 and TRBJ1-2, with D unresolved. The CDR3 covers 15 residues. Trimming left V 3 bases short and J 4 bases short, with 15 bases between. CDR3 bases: TGTGCCAGCAGTTTGCGGTCTGGCCTACTCTATGGCTACACCTTC. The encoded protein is CASSLRSGLLYGYTF.

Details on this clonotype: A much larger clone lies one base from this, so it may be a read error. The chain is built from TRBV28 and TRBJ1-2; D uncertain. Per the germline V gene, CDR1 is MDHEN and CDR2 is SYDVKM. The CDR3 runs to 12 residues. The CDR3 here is CASTGRSYDYTF. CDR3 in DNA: TGTGCCAGCACCGGGAGGAGCTATGACTACACCTTC.

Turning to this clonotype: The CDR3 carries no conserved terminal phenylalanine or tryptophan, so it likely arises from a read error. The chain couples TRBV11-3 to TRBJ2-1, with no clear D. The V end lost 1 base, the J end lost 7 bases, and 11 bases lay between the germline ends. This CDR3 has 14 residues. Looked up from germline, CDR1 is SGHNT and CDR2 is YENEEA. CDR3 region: CASSLGLVPNEQFL. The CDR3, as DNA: TGTGCCAGCAGCTTAGGGCTAGTGCCAAATGAGCAGTTCCTC.

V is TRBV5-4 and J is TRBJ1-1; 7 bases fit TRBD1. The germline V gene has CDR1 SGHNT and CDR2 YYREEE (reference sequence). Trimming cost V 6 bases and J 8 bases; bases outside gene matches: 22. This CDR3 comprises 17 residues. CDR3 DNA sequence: TGTGCCAGCAACTTCACAGGGGCCCCTGAGAGAGGCGGCGAAGCTTTCTTT. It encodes CASNFTGAPERGGEAFF.

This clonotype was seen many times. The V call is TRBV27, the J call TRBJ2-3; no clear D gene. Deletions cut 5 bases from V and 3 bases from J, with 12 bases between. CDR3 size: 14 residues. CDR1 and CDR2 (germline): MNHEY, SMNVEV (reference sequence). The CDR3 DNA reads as TGTGCCAGCAGTGATACAGAGAGAACAGATACGCAGTATTTT. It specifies CASSDTERTDTQYF.

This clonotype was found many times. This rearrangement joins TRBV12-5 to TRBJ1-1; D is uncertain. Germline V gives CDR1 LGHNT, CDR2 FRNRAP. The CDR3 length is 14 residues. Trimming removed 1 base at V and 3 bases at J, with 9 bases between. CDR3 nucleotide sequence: TGTGCTAGTGGTTTGGCCGGGGTGGACACTGAAGCTTTCTTT. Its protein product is CASGLAGVDTEAFF.

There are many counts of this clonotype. The CDR3 coding sequence is TGTGCCAGCAGCTTATGGAGACAGAACACTGAAGCTTTCTTT. Translated, it gives CASSLWRQNTEAFF. J is TRBJ1-1 and V is TRBV7-8, with unresolved D. This CDR3 contains 14 residues. V was trimmed by 2 bases and J by 1 base, leaving 8 bases between them. Germline-derived CDR1 and CDR2 are SGHVS and FQNEAQ.

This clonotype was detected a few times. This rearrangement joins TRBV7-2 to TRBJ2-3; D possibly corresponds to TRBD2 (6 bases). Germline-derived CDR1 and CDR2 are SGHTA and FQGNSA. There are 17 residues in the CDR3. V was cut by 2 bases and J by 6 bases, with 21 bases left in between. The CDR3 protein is CASSLPLGRDLADTQYF. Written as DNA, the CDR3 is TGTGCCAGCAGCTTACCCCTGGGAAGGGATCTAGCGGATACGCAGTATTTT.

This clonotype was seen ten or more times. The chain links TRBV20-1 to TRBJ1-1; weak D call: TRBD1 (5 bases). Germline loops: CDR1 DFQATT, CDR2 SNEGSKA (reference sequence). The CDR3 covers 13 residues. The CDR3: CSELRAGRTEAFF. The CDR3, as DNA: TGCAGCGAACTGCGGGCAGGGAGGACTGAAGCTTTCTTT.

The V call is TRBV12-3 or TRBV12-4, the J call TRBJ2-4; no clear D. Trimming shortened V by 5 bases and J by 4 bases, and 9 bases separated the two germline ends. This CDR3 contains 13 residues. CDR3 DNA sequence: TGTGCCAGCAGTCGGAGTGAGAAAAACATTCAGTACTTC. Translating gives CASSRSEKNIQYF.

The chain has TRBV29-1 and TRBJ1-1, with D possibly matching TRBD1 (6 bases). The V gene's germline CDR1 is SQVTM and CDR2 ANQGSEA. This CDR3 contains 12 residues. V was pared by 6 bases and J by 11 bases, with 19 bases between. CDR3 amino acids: CSVSLWGGWAFF. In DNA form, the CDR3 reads TGCAGCGTCTCGTTGTGGGGGGGCTGGGCTTTCTTT.

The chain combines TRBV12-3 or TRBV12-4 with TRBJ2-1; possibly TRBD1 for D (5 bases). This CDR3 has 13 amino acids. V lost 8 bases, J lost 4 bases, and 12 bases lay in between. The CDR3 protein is CASGSQAYNEQFF. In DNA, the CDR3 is TGTGCCAGCGGATCACAGGCTTACAATGAGCAGTTCTTC.

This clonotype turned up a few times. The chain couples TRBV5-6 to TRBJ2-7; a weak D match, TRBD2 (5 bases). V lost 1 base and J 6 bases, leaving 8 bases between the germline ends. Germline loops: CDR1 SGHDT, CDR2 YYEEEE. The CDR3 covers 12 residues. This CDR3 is CASSLLRGEQYF. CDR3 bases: TGTGCCAGCAGCTTGTTACGGGGCGAGCAGTACTTC. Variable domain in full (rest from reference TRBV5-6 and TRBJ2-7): DAGVTQSPTHLIKTRGQQVTLRCSPKSGHDTVSWYQQALGQGPQFIFQYYEEEERQRGNFPDRFSGHQFPNYSSELNVNALLLGDSALYLCASSLLRGEQYFGPGTRLTVT.

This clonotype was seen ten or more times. This CDR3 is CASSLLLEETQYF. In DNA form, the CDR3 reads TGTGCCAGCAGCTTACTACTAGAAGAGACCCAGTACTTC. The genes are TRBV7-9 and TRBJ2-5, with TRBD2 as a possible D gene (5 bases). Trimming left V 2 bases short and J 3 bases short, with 7 bases between. CDR3 length: 13 residues. Per germline, CDR1 SEHNR and CDR2 FQNEAQ (reference sequence).

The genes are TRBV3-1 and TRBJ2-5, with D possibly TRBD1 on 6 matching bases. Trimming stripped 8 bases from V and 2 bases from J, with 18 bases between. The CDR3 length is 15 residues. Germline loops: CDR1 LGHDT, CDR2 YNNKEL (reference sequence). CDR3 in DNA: TGTGCCAGCGAGCCCGAAGGGGGAACTCAAGAGACCCAGTACTTC. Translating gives CASEPEGGTQETQYF.

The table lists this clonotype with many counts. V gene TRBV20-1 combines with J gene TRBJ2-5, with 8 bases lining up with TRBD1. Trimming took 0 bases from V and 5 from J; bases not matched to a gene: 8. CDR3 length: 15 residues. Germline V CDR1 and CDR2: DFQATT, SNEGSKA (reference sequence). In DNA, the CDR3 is TGCAGTGCTAGAGATTCGGACAGGGCAATCGAGACCCAGTACTTC. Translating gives CSARDSDRAIETQYF.

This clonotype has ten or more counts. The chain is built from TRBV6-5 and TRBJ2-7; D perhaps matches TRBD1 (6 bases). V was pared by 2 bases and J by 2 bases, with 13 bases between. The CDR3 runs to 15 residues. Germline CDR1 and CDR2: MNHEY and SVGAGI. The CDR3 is CASSYGDPGAYEQYV. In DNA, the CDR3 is TGTGCCAGCAGTTACGGGGACCCAGGGGCCTACGAGCAGTACGTC.

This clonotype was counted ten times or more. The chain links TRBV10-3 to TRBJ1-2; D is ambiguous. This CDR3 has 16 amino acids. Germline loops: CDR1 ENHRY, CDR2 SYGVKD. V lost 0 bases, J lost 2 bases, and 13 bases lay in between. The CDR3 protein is CAISESKVQENYGYTF. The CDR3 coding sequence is TGTGCCATCAGTGAGTCGAAGGTCCAAGAAAACTATGGCTACACCTTC.

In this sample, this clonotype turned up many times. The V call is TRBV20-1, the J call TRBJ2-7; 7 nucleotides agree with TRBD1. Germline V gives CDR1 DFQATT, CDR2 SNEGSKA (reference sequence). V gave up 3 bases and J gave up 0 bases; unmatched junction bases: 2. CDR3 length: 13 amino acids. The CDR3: CSASGDSSYEQYF. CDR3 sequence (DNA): TGCAGTGCTAGCGGGGACAGCTCCTACGAGCAGTACTTC.

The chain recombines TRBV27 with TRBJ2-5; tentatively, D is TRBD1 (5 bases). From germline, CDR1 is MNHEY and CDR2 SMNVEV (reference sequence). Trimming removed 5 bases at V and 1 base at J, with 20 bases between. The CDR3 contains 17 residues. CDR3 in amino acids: CASSDKLTEKLQETQYF. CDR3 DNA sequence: TGTGCCAGCAGTGACAAACTGACAGAGAAACTCCAAGAGACCCAGTACTTC.

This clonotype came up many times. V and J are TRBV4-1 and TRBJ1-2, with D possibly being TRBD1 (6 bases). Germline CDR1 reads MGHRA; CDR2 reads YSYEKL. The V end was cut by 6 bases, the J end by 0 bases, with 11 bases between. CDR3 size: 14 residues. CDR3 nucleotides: TGCGCCAGCAGTCGACAGGTCCCTAACTATGGCTACACCTTC. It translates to CASSRQVPNYGYTF.

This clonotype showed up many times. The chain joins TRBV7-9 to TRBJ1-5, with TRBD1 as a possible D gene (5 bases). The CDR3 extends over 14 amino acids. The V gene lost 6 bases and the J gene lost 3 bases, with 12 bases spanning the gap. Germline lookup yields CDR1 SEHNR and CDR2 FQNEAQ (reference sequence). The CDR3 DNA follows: TGTGCCAGCAGTTCTCAGGGATCCAATCAGCCCCAGCATTTT. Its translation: CASSSQGSNQPQHF.

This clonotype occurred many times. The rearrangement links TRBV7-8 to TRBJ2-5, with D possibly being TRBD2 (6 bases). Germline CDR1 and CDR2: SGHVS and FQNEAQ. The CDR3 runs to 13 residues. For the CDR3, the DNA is TGTGCTACACTAGCCACCCACCAAGAGACCCAGTACTTC. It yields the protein CATLATHQETQYF.

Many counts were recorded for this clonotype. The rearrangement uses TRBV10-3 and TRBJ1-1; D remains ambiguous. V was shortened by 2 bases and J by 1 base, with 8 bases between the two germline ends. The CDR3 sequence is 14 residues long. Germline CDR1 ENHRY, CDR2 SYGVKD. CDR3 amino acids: CAISEEGENTEAFF. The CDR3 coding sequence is TGTGCCATCAGTGAGGAAGGAGAGAACACTGAAGCTTTCTTT.

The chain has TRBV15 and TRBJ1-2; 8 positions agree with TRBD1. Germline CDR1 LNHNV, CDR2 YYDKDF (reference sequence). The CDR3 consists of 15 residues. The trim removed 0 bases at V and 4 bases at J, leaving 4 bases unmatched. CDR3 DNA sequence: TGTGCCACCAGCAGAGATTCGACAGGGGTCTATGGCTACACCTTC. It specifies CATSRDSTGVYGYTF.